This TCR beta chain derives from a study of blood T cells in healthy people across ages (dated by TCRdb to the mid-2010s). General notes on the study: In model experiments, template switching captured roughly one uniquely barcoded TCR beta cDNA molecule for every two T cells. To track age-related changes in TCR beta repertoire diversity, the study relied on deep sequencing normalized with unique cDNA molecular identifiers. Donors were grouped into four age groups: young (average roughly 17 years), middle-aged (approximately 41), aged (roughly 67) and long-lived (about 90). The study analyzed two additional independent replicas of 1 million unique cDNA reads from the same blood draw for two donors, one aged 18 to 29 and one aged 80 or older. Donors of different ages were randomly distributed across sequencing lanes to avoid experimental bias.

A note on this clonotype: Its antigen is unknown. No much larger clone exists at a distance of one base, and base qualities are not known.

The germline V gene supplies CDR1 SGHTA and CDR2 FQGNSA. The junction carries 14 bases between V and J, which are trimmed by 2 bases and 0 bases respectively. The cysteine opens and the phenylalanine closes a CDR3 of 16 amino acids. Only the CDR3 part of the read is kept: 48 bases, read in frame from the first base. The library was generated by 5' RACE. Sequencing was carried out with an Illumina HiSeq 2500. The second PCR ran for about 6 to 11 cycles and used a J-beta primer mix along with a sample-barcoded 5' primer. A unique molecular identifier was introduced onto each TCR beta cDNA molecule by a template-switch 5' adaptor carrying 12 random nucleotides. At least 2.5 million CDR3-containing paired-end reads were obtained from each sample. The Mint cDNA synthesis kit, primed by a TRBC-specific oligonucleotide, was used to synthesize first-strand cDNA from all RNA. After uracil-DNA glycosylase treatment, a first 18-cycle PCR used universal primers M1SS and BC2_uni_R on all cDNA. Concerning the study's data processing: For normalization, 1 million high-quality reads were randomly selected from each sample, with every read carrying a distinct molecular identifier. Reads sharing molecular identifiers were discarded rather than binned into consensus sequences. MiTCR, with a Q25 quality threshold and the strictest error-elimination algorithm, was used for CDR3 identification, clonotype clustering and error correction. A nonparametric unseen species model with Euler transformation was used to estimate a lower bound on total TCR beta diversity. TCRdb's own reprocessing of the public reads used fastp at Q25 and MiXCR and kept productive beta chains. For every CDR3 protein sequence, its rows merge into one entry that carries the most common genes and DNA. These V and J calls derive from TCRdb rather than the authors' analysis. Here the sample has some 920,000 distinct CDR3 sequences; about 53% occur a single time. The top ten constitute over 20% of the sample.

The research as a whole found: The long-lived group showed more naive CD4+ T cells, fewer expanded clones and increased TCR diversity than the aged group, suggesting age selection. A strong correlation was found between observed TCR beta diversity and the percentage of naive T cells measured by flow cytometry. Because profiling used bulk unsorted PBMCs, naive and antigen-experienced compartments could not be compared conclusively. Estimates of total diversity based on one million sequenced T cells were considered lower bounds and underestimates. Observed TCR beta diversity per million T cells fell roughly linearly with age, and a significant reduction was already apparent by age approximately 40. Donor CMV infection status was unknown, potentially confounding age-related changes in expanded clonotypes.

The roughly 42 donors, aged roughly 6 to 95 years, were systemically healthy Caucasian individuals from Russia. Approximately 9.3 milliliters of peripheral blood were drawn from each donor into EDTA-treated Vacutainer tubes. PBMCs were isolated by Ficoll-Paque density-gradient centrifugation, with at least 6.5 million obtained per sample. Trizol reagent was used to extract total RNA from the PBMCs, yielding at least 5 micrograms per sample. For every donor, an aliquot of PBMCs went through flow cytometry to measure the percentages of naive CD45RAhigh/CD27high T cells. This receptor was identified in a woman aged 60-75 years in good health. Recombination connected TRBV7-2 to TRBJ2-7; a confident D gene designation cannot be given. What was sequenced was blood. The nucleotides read TGTGCCAGCAGCTTATCCTATGGTCCTAGCTCCTACGAGCAGTACTTC. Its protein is CASSLSYGPSSYEQYF.